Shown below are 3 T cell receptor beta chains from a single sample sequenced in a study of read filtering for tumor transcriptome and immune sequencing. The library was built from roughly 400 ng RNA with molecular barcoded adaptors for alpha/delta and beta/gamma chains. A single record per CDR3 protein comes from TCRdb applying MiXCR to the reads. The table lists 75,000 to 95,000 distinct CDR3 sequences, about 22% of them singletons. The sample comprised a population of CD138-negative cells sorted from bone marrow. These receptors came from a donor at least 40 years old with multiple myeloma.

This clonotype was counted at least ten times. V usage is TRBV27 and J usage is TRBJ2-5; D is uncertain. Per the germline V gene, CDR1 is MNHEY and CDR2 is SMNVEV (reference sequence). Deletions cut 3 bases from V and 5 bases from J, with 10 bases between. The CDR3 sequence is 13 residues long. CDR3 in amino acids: CASSFVDGETQYF. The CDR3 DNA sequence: TGTGCCAGCAGTTTTGTGGATGGGGAGACCCAGTACTTC.

The CDR3 loop reads CASSTDRLQPQHF. The DNA of the CDR3 is TGTGCCAGCAGCACCGACAGGCTCCAGCCCCAGCATTTT. J is TRBJ1-5 and V is TRBV7-9; tentatively, D is TRBD1 (6 bases). Trimming removed 5 bases from V and 7 bases from J, with 12 bases in between. In germline, CDR1 is SEHNR, CDR2 FQNEAQ (reference sequence). The CDR3 is 13 residues long. The full variable domain, rest sourced from reference TRBV7-9 and TRBJ1-5, is DTGVSQNPRHKITKRGQNVTFRCDPISEHNRLYWYRQTLGQGPEFLTYFQNEAQLEKSRLLSDRFSAERPKGSFSTLEIQRTEQGDSAMYLCASSTDRLQPQHFGDGTRLSIL.

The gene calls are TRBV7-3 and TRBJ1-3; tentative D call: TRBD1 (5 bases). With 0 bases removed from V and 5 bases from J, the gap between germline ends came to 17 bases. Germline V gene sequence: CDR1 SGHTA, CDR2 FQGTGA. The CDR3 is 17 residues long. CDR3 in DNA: TGTGCCAGCAGCTTAACCGGCTCCCTGGGGGGAAGAAACACCATATATTTT. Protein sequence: CASSLTGSLGGRNTIYF.